The 27 T cell receptor beta chains reported below all come from one sample, sequenced in a study of glioma-infiltrating T cells. Amplification of TCR alpha and beta CDR3 regions from RNA used iRepertoire nested multiplex PCR. MiXCR, run by TCRdb on the multiplex PCR reads, gives a single entry per CDR3 protein. The sample records approximately 100,000 distinct CDR3 sequences, less than 30% being singletons. The specimen sequenced was glioma tissue, nonneoplastic brain tissue, or PBMCs (not recorded which). These receptors originate from a human donor with low-grade glioma or glioblastoma, undergoing nonglioma brain surgery, or in good health (not recorded which).

This clonotype was seen more than once but under ten times. This chain links TRBV19 with TRBJ1-2; 8 bases line up with TRBD1. Germline V gene lookup returns CDR1 LNHDA and CDR2 SQIVND (reference sequence). V trimming: 7 bases; J trimming: 7 bases; junction bases outside the gene matches: 8. The CDR3 has 13 amino acids. Here the CDR3 reads CASKNDRGTGYTF. In nucleotides, the CDR3 is TGTGCCAGTAAAAACGACAGGGGTACTGGCTACACCTTC.

This clonotype was detected only a few times. The chain links TRBV11-2 to TRBJ2-7; D gene unclear. The germline V and J ends were trimmed by 5 bases and 2 bases, with 25 bases remaining between them. Germline-derived CDR1 and CDR2 are SGHAT and FQNNGV. This CDR3 spans 18 amino acids. CDR3 in DNA: TGTGCCAGCAGCCCCTCGATTGGCGCGAGTCGTGTAGCCTACGAGCAGTACTTC. Protein: CASSPSIGASRVAYEQYF.

With regard to this clonotype: A clone one base away is much larger, so this may be a read error. The J gene is TRBJ2-5, the V gene TRBV3-1; no reliable D call. Per the germline V gene, CDR1 is LGHDT and CDR2 is YNNKEL (reference sequence). The CDR3 is 14 residues long. In DNA form, the CDR3 reads TGTGCCAGCAGCCAAGATCGTAGAGAAGAGAACCAGTACTTC. This gives the protein CASSQDRREENQYF.

This clonotype showed up many times. CDR3 loop: CASKIDRAGYTF. As DNA, the CDR3 is TGTGCCAGCAAAATCGACAGGGCTGGCTACACCTTC. This rearrangement joins TRBV28 to TRBJ1-2, with 7 bases aligning to TRBD1. The CDR3 is made up of 12 amino acids. V shed 7 bases and J 7 bases; nucleotides not matched to a gene: 6. Germline V gene data show CDR1 as MDHEN and CDR2 as SYDVKM.

This clonotype has ten or more counts. The V gene is TRBV6-2 or TRBV6-3, the J gene TRBJ1-1; tentative D call: TRBD1 (6 bases). This CDR3 has 13 residues. CDR1 and CDR2 (germline): MNHEY, SVGEGT. Trimming took 2 bases from V and 4 from J, leaving 8 bases between them. CDR3 amino acids: CASSYKDSTEAFF. In nucleotides, the CDR3 is TGTGCCAGCAGTTACAAGGACAGCACTGAAGCTTTCTTT.

This clonotype was counted between two and nine times. This rearrangement joins TRBV5-4 to TRBJ2-1, with 10 bases fitting TRBD2. Trimming at V came to 6 bases and at J to 15 bases, leaving 18 bases not matched to a gene. The CDR3 is made up of 15 amino acids. The germline V gene has CDR1 SGHNT and CDR2 YYREEE (reference sequence). This CDR3 reads CASTFRGAAGGLPFF. CDR3 nucleotide sequence: TGTGCCAGCACCTTTAGGGGAGCAGCGGGAGGGCTGCCGTTCTTC.

This clonotype was counted many times. CDR3: CASSPSGFYNEQFF. The CDR3 nucleotides are TGTGCCAGCAGCCCTAGCGGATTCTACAATGAGCAGTTCTTC. The gene calls are TRBV6-2 or TRBV6-3 and TRBJ2-1; 7 nucleotides agree with TRBD2. V dropped 6 bases and J dropped 3; count of bases not matched to a gene: 5. The CDR3 contains 14 residues. Germline loops: CDR1 MNHEY, CDR2 SVGEGT.

With regard to this clonotype: It is likely a read error, because the conserved phenylalanine at the end of the CDR3 is missing. The chain joins TRBV27 to TRBJ1-1, with D unresolved. The germline gives CDR1 MNHEY, CDR2 SMNVEV (reference sequence). The CDR3 loop spans 14 amino acids. V was pared by 7 bases and J by 3 bases, with 15 bases between. The CDR3 here is CASIPIRRDTEAFS. The CDR3 nucleotides are TGTGCCAGCATTCCGATCCGACGGGACACTGAAGCTTTCTCT.

This clonotype showed up many times. The rearrangement joins TRBV7-9 to TRBJ1-2; 9 nucleotides agree with TRBD1. The trim removed 5 bases at V and 1 base at J, leaving 5 bases unmatched. Germline CDR1 reads SEHNR; CDR2 reads FQNEAQ (reference sequence). The CDR3 spans 15 residues. CDR3 coding DNA: TGTGCCAGCAGCGCAAGGACAGGGGATAACTATGGCTACACCTTC. This codes for CASSARTGDNYGYTF.

Of note for this clonotype: A much larger clone differs by one base, so this may be a read error. The chain couples TRBV19 to TRBJ2-1; 12 nucleotides match TRBD1. CDR1 and CDR2 (germline): LNHDA, SQIVND (reference sequence). CDR3 length: 15 amino acids. The J segment lost 10 bases and the V segment lost 7 bases, leaving 11 bases of the junction unmatched. CDR3 nucleotides: TGTGCCAGTACCTATTCCGGGACAGGGGGCTACGAGCAGTTCTTC. It yields the protein CASTYSGTGGYEQFF.

To note about this clonotype: A junction end diverges from the germline sequence, so it may reflect a read error. The rearrangement links TRBV6-1 to TRBJ2-1; TRBD1 aligns across 8 bases. In germline, CDR1 is MNHNS, CDR2 SASEGT. The CDR3 has 14 residues. The CDR3 loop reads CSSAGGRIYNEQFF. The CDR3 nucleotides are TGTTCCAGTGCAGGGGGCAGGATTTACAATGAGCAGTTCTTC.

This chain uses TRBV5-1 with TRBJ2-2; no definite D call. CDR1 is SGHRS, CDR2 YFSETQ, per germline. Between the trimmed V and J ends, which lost 4 bases and 1 base, there was a span of 5 bases. The CDR3 consists of 13 residues. As DNA, the CDR3 is TGCGCCAGCAGCATACAGAACACCGGGGAGCTGTTTTTT. The encoded protein is CASSIQNTGELFF.

This clonotype has a count of ten or more. The chain has TRBV7-8 and TRBJ2-2; 9 bases map to TRBD1. The V and J ends lost 4 bases and 3 bases, in that order; junction bases with no gene match: 6. The germline gives CDR1 SGHVS, CDR2 FQNEAQ. The CDR3 is 16 amino acids. CDR3 loop: CASSSQGQGYTGELFF. The CDR3 region has the DNA TGTGCCAGCAGCTCACAGGGACAGGGATACACCGGGGAGCTGTTTTTT.

As for this clonotype: A junction end diverges from the germline sequence, so it may reflect a read error. The chain uses TRBV4-3 and TRBJ2-1; 11 nucleotides align to TRBD2. CDR1 and CDR2 from the germline V gene are LGHNA and YSLEER. The CDR3 length is 16 residues. The CDR3, as DNA: TGCGCCGGCAGCCGATCGGGACTAGCGGCCTACAATGAGCAGTTCTTC. Translation: CAGSRSGLAAYNEQFF.

In this sample, this clonotype turned up many times. This sequence joins TRBV5-4 and TRBJ1-3; TRBD1 might be the D (6 bases). The CDR3 consists of 15 residues. V was shortened by 2 bases and J by 0 bases, with 9 bases between the two germline ends. CDR1 and CDR2 from the germline V gene are SGHNT and YYREEE (reference sequence). CDR3 DNA: TGTGCCAGCAGCTTCCAGGACAGCTCTGGAAACACCATATATTTT. Protein sequence: CASSFQDSSGNTIYF.

This clonotype was counted between two and nine times. A read error is possible here, since a much larger clone lies one base away. V is TRBV7-2 and J is TRBJ1-2; TRBD1 matches at 7 bases. Germline lookup yields CDR1 SGHTA and CDR2 FQGNSA. This CDR3 contains 14 residues. V trimming: 4 bases; J trimming: 13 bases; junction bases outside the gene matches: 15. CDR3 DNA sequence: TGTGCCAGCAGCTCGAGGACAGGCATCGACAGCTGCACCTTC. This codes for CASSSRTGIDSCTF.

This clonotype was found many times. This sequence joins TRBV14 and TRBJ1-2, with D perhaps matching TRBD1 (6 bases). The V end was cut by 4 bases, the J end by 4 bases, with 10 bases between. Per the germline V gene, CDR1 is SGHDN and CDR2 is FVKESK. The CDR3 has 13 amino acids. CDR3 amino acids: CASSRTGSYGYTF. Written as DNA, the CDR3 is TGTGCCAGCAGCCGTACAGGGTCCTATGGCTACACCTTC. The whole variable domain, filled in from reference TRBV14 and TRBJ1-2, reads EAGVTQFPSHSVIEKGQTVTLRCDPISGHDNLYWYRRVMGKEIKFLLHFVKESKQDESGMPNNRFLAERTGGTYSTLKVQPAELEDSGVYFCASSRTGSYGYTFGSGTRLTVV.

Remarks on this clonotype: Its ends do not fully match the called genes, so a read error is possible. The J gene is TRBJ2-7, the V gene TRBV27; no clear D. Germline values: CDR1 MNHEY, CDR2 SMNVEV (reference sequence). The CDR3 covers 16 residues. The CDR3 is CASSLGLSLSSYEEYF. Here the CDR3 DNA reads TGTGCCAGCAGTTTAGGCCTATCCCTTTCCTCCTACGAGGAGTACTTC.

At least ten counts were recorded for this clonotype. The chain joins TRBV2 to TRBJ2-7; a possible D gene is TRBD2 (5 bases). Trimming pared 8 bases from V and 7 bases from J, leaving 12 bases between. From germline, CDR1 is SNHLY and CDR2 FYNNEI. The CDR3 runs 11 residues. CDR3 sequence: CASYGGGEQYF. CDR3 nucleotide sequence: TGTGCCAGCTATGGAGGCGGGGAGCAGTACTTC. The full variable domain, with the rest looked up from reference TRBV2 and TRBJ2-7, is EPEVTQTPSHQVTQMGQEVILRCVPISNHLYFYWYRQILGQKVEFLVSFYNNEISEKSEIFDDQFSVERPDGSNFTLKIRSTKLEDSAMYFCASYGGGEQYFGPGTRLTVT.

V is TRBV4-3 and J is TRBJ1-2; D possibly corresponds to TRBD1 (6 bases). The CDR3 loop spans 15 amino acids. V was shortened by 0 bases and J by 2 bases, with 10 bases between the two germline ends. Germline CDR1 reads LGHNA; CDR2 reads YSLEER. The CDR3 loop reads CASSQDPQGNYGYTF. The CDR3 DNA reads as TGCGCCAGCAGCCAAGATCCGCAGGGGAACTATGGCTACACCTTC.

This clonotype came up once. The conserved phenylalanine or tryptophan normally closing the CDR3 is absent here, so this likely arose from a read error. The genes are TRBV19 and TRBJ1-1; D uncertain. The CDR3 is 13 amino acids. V was shortened by 5 bases and J by 1 base, with 8 bases between the two germline ends. The germline V gene encodes CDR1 LNHDA and CDR2 SQIVND (reference sequence). The DNA for the CDR3 is TGTGCCAGTAGTTTTAGACAGAACACTGAAGCTTTCCTT. Translation gives CASSFRQNTEAFL.

This clonotype was seen many times. The chain recombines TRBV7-2 with TRBJ1-2; TRBD1 is a possible D gene (6 bases). The germline V and J ends were trimmed by 5 bases and 1 base, with 14 bases remaining between them. Germline V gene lookup returns CDR1 SGHTA and CDR2 FQGNSA. The CDR3 loop spans 15 amino acids. In nucleotides, the CDR3 is TGTGCCAGCAGCGCACAGGGAGGAGTTAACTATGGCTACACCTTC. This translates into CASSAQGGVNYGYTF.

At least ten counts were recorded for this clonotype. The V and J genes are TRBV12-3 or TRBV12-4 and TRBJ2-2; D call uncertain. V lost 7 bases, J lost 1 base, and 10 bases lay in between. This CDR3 region has 14 residues. The CDR3 sequence: CASKPTQNTGELFF. The CDR3 DNA reads TGTGCCAGCAAACCAACTCAGAACACCGGGGAGCTGTTTTTT.

In this sample, this clonotype turned up many times. The V gene is TRBV2, the J gene TRBJ1-3; TRBD1 is a possible D gene (5 bases). Germline lookup yields CDR1 SNHLY and CDR2 FYNNEI. The CDR3 totals 13 residues. V lost 8 bases, J lost 4 bases, and 12 bases lay in between. This chain's CDR3 is CASPGRSGNTIYF. In DNA form, the CDR3 reads TGTGCCAGCCCGGGGCGGAGCGGAAACACCATATATTTT.

Note on this clonotype: Since a much larger clone is just one base distant, this may be a read error. The chain recombines TRBV7-2 with TRBJ1-1; D is unresolved. Germline CDR1 is SGHTA and CDR2 is FQGNSA. This CDR3 is 14 amino acids long. The CDR3 DNA reads TGTGCCATCAGCTCCAATTCGGGGTACACTGAAGCTTTCTTT. Amino acid sequence: CAISSNSGYTEAFF.

This clonotype was counted ten times or more. The V gene is TRBV4-3, the J gene TRBJ2-3; TRBD2 agrees at 9 bases. V was pared by 0 bases and J by 5 bases, with 9 bases of the junction left unmatched. The CDR3 spans 17 residues. Germline CDR1 LGHNA, CDR2 YSLEER. CDR3 DNA: TGCGCCAGCAGCCAAGATGTGGCGGGAGGGCAAGTAGATACGCAGTATTTT. Its translation: CASSQDVAGGQVDTQYF.

In its sample, this clonotype was seen a few times. V usage is TRBV12-3 or TRBV12-4 and J usage is TRBJ2-7; 9 positions match TRBD1. V dropped 4 bases and J dropped 7; count of bases not matched to a gene: 8. This CDR3 has 14 amino acids. CDR3 protein: CASSWDRAAGEQYF. In nucleotides, the CDR3 is TGTGCCAGCAGTTGGGACAGGGCGGCAGGGGAGCAGTACTTC.